This T cell receptor (beta chain) was identified during a study of vaccination effects on CD4 cells after COVID-19. Study findings and constraints: Long after vaccination, the clones induced by infection and by vaccine shrank markedly in size.

The protocol was immunoSEQ multiplex PCR, while the TCRdb copy is restricted to in-frame clones and leaves out a portion. The repertoire holds about 79,000 clones, about 70% seen once, with roughly 1.7% in the top ten. Viral peptide pool expansion of antigen-specific CD4+ T cells preceded sequencing in the ViraFEST assay. The culture ran for approximately 10 days, and then CD4+ T cells were isolated. IL-2 medium supplanted half the medium on days 3 and 7. With regard to this clone: The target antigen is unknown.

The CDR3 length is 14 residues. V was shortened by 5 bases and J by 1 base, with 10 bases between the two germline ends. Germline CDR1 and CDR2: SEHNR and FQNEAQ (reference sequence). The source is a human donor who received a COVID-19 vaccine. The J gene is TRBJ2-3, the V gene TRBV7-9; D is unclear. This specimen consisted of CD4+ T cells from PBMCs cultured with HCoV-229E spike peptides, obtained before COVID-19 vaccination. CDR3 DNA: TGTGCCAGCAGCGCCCATACAGGCACAGATACGCAGTATTTT. This codes for CASSAHTGTDTQYF.